The 30 T cell receptor beta chains presented below share a single source sample, sequenced in a study of T cell changes during pregnancy in multiple sclerosis. Profiling relied on immunoSEQ multiplex PCR, and the TCRdb table lists in-frame clones only, not all of them. This table holds approximately 60,000 clones, about nine tenths found once. Material: peripheral blood, obtained in the third trimester of pregnancy. Receptors originate from a female donor in good health, enrolled as a control in a pregnancy study.

For this clone: At one end the junction does not follow the germline gene, possibly because of a read error. The chain is built from TRBV4-1 and TRBJ1-5; D unresolved. In germline, CDR1 is MGHRA, CDR2 YSYEKL. The length of the CDR3 is 16 residues. CDR3 protein: CVSSQDVSYSNQPQHF. The CDR3 nucleotides are TGCGTCAGCAGCCAAGATGTCTCGTATAGCAATCAGCCCCAGCATTTT.

V and J are TRBV19 and TRBJ2-3; TRBD2 aligns across 12 bases. The ends lost 9 bases at V and 6 bases at J; junction bases unmatched: 4. The CDR3 totals 13 residues. From germline, CDR1 is LNHDA and CDR2 SQIVND (reference sequence). CDR3 region: CASSSGRADTQYF. The DNA of the CDR3 is TGTGCCAGCTCTAGCGGGAGGGCCGATACGCAGTATTTT.

The chain links TRBV28 to TRBJ1-2, with TRBD1 as a possible D gene (5 bases). Germline CDR1 is MDHEN and CDR2 is SYDVKM. V gave up 5 bases and J gave up 4 bases, with 11 bases separating them. The length of the CDR3 is 13 residues. The DNA for the CDR3 is TGTGCCAGCAGTCCCACAGGTGTCTATGGCTACACCTTC. Protein: CASSPTGVYGYTF.

The DNA of the CDR3 is TGCGCCAGCAGCCCTACAGCGGGAGGGGACTACGAGCAGTACTTC. Translation gives CASSPTAGGDYEQYF. The chain carries TRBV5-1 and TRBJ2-7, with 10 bases aligning to TRBD2. The CDR3 is 15 residues long. J lost 3 bases, V lost 4 bases, and 7 bases had no gene match. Germline lookup yields CDR1 SGHRS and CDR2 YFSETQ.

This rearrangement joins TRBV18 to TRBJ2-5, with 8 bases identical to TRBD2. J was trimmed by 5 bases and V by 3 bases; bases with no gene match: 14. Germline CDR1 reads KGHSH; CDR2 reads LQKENI. The CDR3 has 17 residues. Here the CDR3 DNA reads TGTGCCAGCTCACCGACCCCCTGGCGGGAGGCCACGGAGACCCAGTACTTC. This codes for CASSPTPWREATETQYF.

The chain has TRBV12-5 and TRBJ1-1, with TRBD1 as a possible D gene (6 bases). Germline CDR1 and CDR2: LGHNT and FRNRAP. Trimming removed 0 bases at V and 3 bases at J, with 14 bases between. The CDR3 has 16 residues. Here the CDR3 DNA reads TGTGCTAGTGGTTTGGTAATAGGGGGATCGCACACTGAAGCTTTCTTT. It specifies CASGLVIGGSHTEAFF.

The rearrangement uses TRBV6-1 and TRBJ1-2, with 8 bases matching TRBD1. The CDR3 totals 13 residues. CDR1 MNHNS and CDR2 SASEGT come from the germline V gene. With V trimmed by 4 bases and J by 2 bases, 0 bases remained unmatched. The CDR3 sequence is CASSGQGNYGYTF. The CDR3 region has the DNA TGTGCCAGCAGTGGACAGGGGAACTATGGCTACACCTTC.

The chain carries TRBV6-5 and TRBJ1-1; perhaps TRBD1 as D (6 bases). Germline lookup yields CDR1 MNHEY and CDR2 SVGAGI. V was shortened by 6 bases and J by 5 bases, with 10 bases between the two germline ends. The CDR3 has 12 amino acids. CDR3: CASSSQGTEAFF. CDR3 coding DNA: TGTGCCAGCAGCTCACAGGGAACTGAAGCTTTCTTT.

This chain connects TRBV5-4 to TRBJ2-1; D gene uncertain. V dropped 4 bases and J dropped 0 bases, with 8 bases sitting between them. The CDR3 is 14 residues long. Germline V gene lookup returns CDR1 SGHNT and CDR2 YYREEE (reference sequence). The CDR3 loop is CASSVDSSYNEQFF. The CDR3 DNA follows: TGTGCCAGCAGCGTTGACTCCTCCTACAATGAGCAGTTCTTC.

The chain has TRBV2 and TRBJ1-2; a weak D match, TRBD1 (5 bases). Germline lookup yields CDR1 SNHLY and CDR2 FYNNEI. V lost 8 bases and J 4 bases, leaving 11 bases between the germline ends. This CDR3 has 12 amino acids. In nucleotides, the CDR3 is TGTGCCAGCCGGTCCGACAGCTATGGCTACACCTTC. Translated, it gives CASRSDSYGYTF.

This chain links TRBV19 with TRBJ1-4; the D is unclear. The CDR3 contains 14 residues. Trimming took off 6 bases at V and 5 bases at J, with 13 bases between the two ends. CDR1 is LNHDA and CDR2 is SQIVND in the germline V gene (reference sequence). CDR3 nucleotide sequence: TGTGCCAGTAGGCCGGGAATTGAGAATGAAAAACTGTTTTTT. Its protein is CASRPGIENEKLFF. The variable domain in full, completed from reference TRBV19 and TRBJ1-4, reads DGGITQSPKYLFRKEGQNVTLSCEQNLNHDAMYWYRQDPGQGLRLIYYSQIVNDFQKGDIAEGYSVSREKKESFPLTVTSAQKNPTAFYLCASRPGIENEKLFFGSGTQLSVL.

This chain uses TRBV2 with TRBJ1-1; possible D gene TRBD1, 6 bases. The CDR3 loop spans 15 amino acids. V dropped 9 bases and J dropped 0 bases, with 17 bases sitting between them. Germline V gene lookup returns CDR1 SNHLY and CDR2 FYNNEI. The CDR3 loop is CASTYGGLLNTEAFF. CDR3 bases: TGTGCCAGTACCTACGGGGGGCTGTTGAACACTGAAGCTTTCTTT.

The rearrangement uses TRBV9 and TRBJ2-3; 9 positions match TRBD2. This CDR3 comprises 16 residues. Germline V gene lookup returns CDR1 SGDLS and CDR2 YYNGEE. J lost 3 bases, V lost 3 bases, and 8 bases had no gene match. DNA of the CDR3: TGTGCCAGCAGCGGGAGGAGCGGGAGGCGGACAGATACGCAGTATTTT. It encodes CASSGRSGRRTDTQYF.

The genes are TRBV10-3 and TRBJ2-2; tentatively, D is TRBD2 (6 bases). Trimming took 6 bases from V and 6 from J, leaving 14 bases between them. The CDR3 extends over 14 amino acids. The germline V gene has CDR1 ENHRY and CDR2 SYGVKD. The CDR3, as DNA: TGTGCCATCAGAAGGGACTTGGGGGCCGGGGAGCTGTTTTTT. This sequence encodes CAIRRDLGAGELFF.

This chain links TRBV7-2 with TRBJ2-3; the match to TRBD2 covers 8 bases. The CDR3 runs 15 residues. V shed 0 bases and J 3 bases; nucleotides not matched to a gene: 2. Germline CDR1 reads SGHTA; CDR2 reads FQGNSA. The CDR3 DNA follows: TGTGCCAGCAGCTTAGCCCCTAGCGGGACAGATACGCAGTATTTT. Translation gives CASSLAPSGTDTQYF.

With respect to this clone: One end of the junction is discordant with germline, which a read error may explain. The chain has TRBV10-3 and TRBJ1-2, with a tentative D call TRBD1 (6 bases). Germline CDR1 is ENHRY and CDR2 is SYGVKD. CDR3 length: 12 amino acids. The chain's CDR3 is CAISESSYDRNF. DNA for the CDR3: TGTGCCATCAGTGAGTCGTCTTATGACAGGAACTTC.

This rearrangement joins TRBV5-6 to TRBJ1-2; D call uncertain. This CDR3 region has 19 residues. Between the trimmed V and J ends, which lost 0 bases and 4 bases, there was a span of 25 bases. Looked up from germline, CDR1 is SGHDT and CDR2 is YYEEEE. Written as DNA, the CDR3 is TGTGCCAGCAGCTTGGCAAGGTTACGGCAGGTCGATCAAAGCTATGGCTACACCTTC. As protein: CASSLARLRQVDQSYGYTF.

The CDR3 coding sequence is TGCGCCAGCAGCCAAGCTGACAATCGATTCTACGAGCAGTACTTC. It specifies CASSQADNRFYEQYF. V is TRBV4-1 and J is TRBJ2-7; D gene uncertain. V was trimmed by 1 base and J by 3 bases, leaving 13 bases between them. The CDR3 consists of 15 residues. Germline V gives CDR1 MGHRA, CDR2 YSYEKL.

The count of this clone is one. The chain joins TRBV5-4 to TRBJ1-1; D might be TRBD1 (5 bases). Trimming removed 7 bases from V and 1 base from J, with 14 bases in between. There are 14 residues in the CDR3. Germline CDR1 SGHNT, CDR2 YYREEE (reference sequence). CDR3 in DNA: TGTGCCAGCGGTTCCCGGGGGGGGAACACTGAAGCTTTCTTT. Protein sequence: CASGSRGGNTEAFF.

The gene calls are TRBV6-4 and TRBJ1-1, with 7 bases that match TRBD1. The CDR3 consists of 14 residues. Germline V gene lookup returns CDR1 MRHNA and CDR2 SNTAGT. Losses at the gene ends were 5 bases for V and 5 bases for J; bases not matched to a gene: 8. CDR3 sequence (DNA): TGTGCCAGCAGTAGCCAGGGGGGTTCTACTGAAGCTTTCTTT. Translation gives CASSSQGGSTEAFF.

The chain combines TRBV10-3 with TRBJ2-3, with 8 bases aligning to TRBD1. CDR1 ENHRY and CDR2 SYGVKD come from the germline V gene. CDR3 size: 15 residues. J lost 5 bases, V lost 5 bases, and 9 bases had no gene match. The CDR3 region is CAISPTGGREDTQYF. The CDR3 DNA sequence: TGTGCCATCAGTCCTACAGGGGGAAGGGAAGATACGCAGTATTTT.

This chain connects TRBV5-8 to TRBJ1-1, with 9 bases matching TRBD1. The CDR3 consists of 16 residues. J was trimmed by 0 bases and V by 4 bases; bases with no gene match: 7. The germline gives CDR1 SGHTS, CDR2 YDEGEE. The CDR3 sequence is CASSRGTGNMNTEAFF. The CDR3 bases are TGTGCCAGCAGCCGAGGGACAGGGAACATGAACACTGAAGCTTTCTTT.

The chain couples TRBV18 to TRBJ1-5; D remains unclear. The V gene lost 2 bases and the J gene lost 1 base, with 12 bases spanning the gap. Germline CDR1 is KGHSH and CDR2 is LQKENI. The CDR3 sequence is 16 residues long. The CDR3 here is CASSPNQTPSNQPQHF. CDR3 DNA: TGTGCCAGCTCACCAAACCAAACACCCAGCAATCAGCCCCAGCATTTT.

To note about this clone: One end of the junction fails to match germline, which may point to a read error. The chain recombines TRBV6-1 with TRBJ1-1; D not resolved. The CDR3 totals 14 residues. Germline-derived CDR1 and CDR2 are MNHNS and SASEGT. The DNA for the CDR3 is TGTGCCAGCAGGGAACCCCCCGGGAACGCTGAAGCTTTCTTT. Amino acid sequence: CASREPPGNAEAFF.

The CDR3 nucleotides read TGCGCCAGCAGCCAAGACTTACGCCGGGCTGAAGCTTTCTTT. As protein: CASSQDLRRAEAFF. The rearrangement joins TRBV4-3 to TRBJ1-1; the D is unclear. Per germline, CDR1 LGHNA and CDR2 YSLEER. This CDR3 region has 14 residues. Trimming took 0 bases from V and 6 from J, leaving 11 bases between them.

This chain joins TRBV19 and TRBJ2-1; 10 bases agree with TRBD1. J was trimmed by 8 bases and V by 3 bases; bases with no gene match: 7. This CDR3 is built from 15 residues. The germline gives CDR1 LNHDA, CDR2 SQIVND (reference sequence). In nucleotides, the CDR3 is TGTGCCAGTAGTATGAGGGACAGGGGTTCGGATGAGCAGTTCTTC. It encodes CASSMRDRGSDEQFF.

The rearrangement links TRBV11-3 to TRBJ2-3, with D unresolved. Germline V CDR1 and CDR2: SGHNT, YENEEA. The CDR3 extends over 12 amino acids. V lost 8 bases and J 4 bases, leaving 10 bases between the germline ends. CDR3 DNA sequence: TGTGCCAGCGGCCCCCTGGCAGATACGCAGTATTTT. It yields the protein CASGPLADTQYF.

This chain joins TRBV6-5 and TRBJ1-1; 11 positions agree with TRBD1. The V segment lost 6 bases and the J segment 4 bases; nucleotides outside the gene matches: 1. The CDR3 length is 13 residues. Germline CDR1 MNHEY, CDR2 SVGAGI. The CDR3 reads CASSGTGGTEAFF. The CDR3 coding sequence is TGTGCCAGCAGCGGGACAGGGGGCACTGAAGCTTTCTTT.

This sequence joins TRBV11-2 and TRBJ2-5, with D perhaps TRBD1 (5 bases). The CDR3 sequence is 15 residues long. The V end was cut by 5 bases, the J end by 5 bases, with 18 bases between. CDR1 is SGHAT and CDR2 is FQNNGV in the germline V gene. Written as DNA, the CDR3 is TGTGCCAGCAGCCCGTTCTTCGAGGCAGGGGAGACCCAGTACTTC. Translating it yields CASSPFFEAGETQYF.

The chain joins TRBV19 to TRBJ1-5; D may be TRBD1 (5 bases). Trimming shortened V by 5 bases and J by 6 bases, and 11 bases separated the two germline ends. CDR3 length: 13 amino acids. Germline CDR1 LNHDA, CDR2 SQIVND (reference sequence). CDR3 sequence reads: CASSLPQGQPQHF. DNA of the CDR3: TGTGCCAGTAGTTTGCCCCAGGGTCAGCCCCAGCATTTT.